The 10 T cell receptor beta chains listed next were all sequenced from one sample in a study of cytomegalovirus exposure and HLA in healthy donors. 60 Vbeta and 13 Jbeta primers were used in PCR. The protocol was immunoSEQ multiplex PCR, while the TCRdb copy is restricted to in-frame clones and leaves out a portion. The repertoire table contains 180,000 or so clones. Sequencing was done on a sample of PBMCs. These receptor sequences come from a boy aged 5-17 years in good health and CMV-seronegative.

This chain joins TRBV27 and TRBJ1-4, with 11 bases fitting TRBD1. This CDR3 has 16 residues. V shed 1 base, J shed 7 bases, and the junction held 5 bases outside the gene matches. Germline CDR1 and CDR2: MNHEY and SMNVEV (reference sequence). The CDR3 sequence: CASSLYPGTGGEKLFF. The CDR3, as DNA: TGTGCCAGCAGTTTATACCCCGGGACAGGGGGTGAAAAACTGTTTTTT.

This chain connects TRBV6-4 to TRBJ2-3; D not certain. CDR3 size: 14 residues. V was shortened by 4 bases and J by 2 bases, with 10 bases between the two germline ends. Germline lookup yields CDR1 MRHNA and CDR2 SNTAGT. The CDR3: CASSGSRPTDTQYF. CDR3 DNA: TGTGCCAGCAGTGGTAGCAGACCCACAGATACGCAGTATTTT.

This rearrangement joins TRBV18 to TRBJ1-4; tentatively, D is TRBD1 (6 bases). V lost 6 bases and J 4 bases, leaving 12 bases between the germline ends. The germline CDR1 and CDR2 sequences are KGHSH and LQKENI. CDR3 size: 14 residues. CDR3 region: CASSPGQNNEKLFF. In DNA form, the CDR3 reads TGTGCCAGCTCCCCCGGACAGAATAATGAAAAACTGTTTTTT.

The gene calls are TRBV6-5 and TRBJ1-5; D may be TRBD1 (5 bases). Germline V CDR1 and CDR2: MNHEY, SVGAGI. There are 15 residues in the CDR3. The V end lost 2 bases, the J end lost 6 bases, and 14 bases lay between the germline ends. Here the CDR3 reads CASSYDGAPGQPQHF. CDR3 coding DNA: TGTGCCAGCAGTTACGATGGGGCGCCTGGTCAGCCCCAGCATTTT.

The rearrangement links TRBV7-3 to TRBJ2-5; 13 bases match TRBD2. The CDR3 loop spans 15 amino acids. Germline CDR1 SGHTA, CDR2 FQGTGA. J gave up 2 bases and V 3 bases, and 0 bases lay outside the gene matches. The CDR3 nucleotides read TGTGCCAGCAGCTTGGGACTAGCGGGACAAGAGACCCAGTACTTC. It is translated as CASSLGLAGQETQYF.

The V and J genes are TRBV19 and TRBJ1-1; D is undetermined. The germline V gene has CDR1 LNHDA and CDR2 SQIVND (reference sequence). CDR3 length equals 16 residues. The V end lost 5 bases, the J end lost 1 base, and 17 bases lay between the germline ends. The CDR3 coding sequence is TGTGCCAGTAGTGCCTCAGCGGTAATTCCGAACACTGAAGCTTTCTTT. The encoded protein is CASSASAVIPNTEAFF.

The chain employs TRBV27 and TRBJ1-1, with D tentatively TRBD1 (5 bases). V was shortened by 5 bases and J by 1 base, with 11 bases between the two germline ends. CDR1 is MNHEY, CDR2 SMNVEV, per germline (reference sequence). There are 14 residues in the CDR3. The CDR3: CASSLTEKNTEAFF. The CDR3 DNA reads TGTGCCAGCAGTCTGACAGAGAAGAACACTGAAGCTTTCTTT.

This chain links TRBV11-2 with TRBJ1-1; 7 positions agree with TRBD1. Germline assignment: CDR1 SGHAT and CDR2 FQNNGV. The CDR3 totals 15 residues. V shed 3 bases, J shed 6 bases, and the junction held 10 bases outside the gene matches. The CDR3 loop is CASSFGVDRSPEAFF. Written as DNA, the CDR3 is TGTGCCAGCAGCTTTGGGGTGGACAGGTCCCCTGAAGCTTTCTTT.

The chain uses TRBV6-4 and TRBJ2-3; the match to TRBD2 covers 7 bases. With 9 bases clipped from V and 4 bases from J, the junction kept 7 bases outside the gene matches. The germline V gene has CDR1 MRHNA and CDR2 SNTAGT. CDR3 length equals 13 residues. The CDR3, as DNA: TGTGCCAGTCGTCCTCGGGGGGCAGATACGCAGTATTTT. Encoded protein: CASRPRGADTQYF.

The chain recombines TRBV7-9 with TRBJ1-4; 7 bases are shared with TRBD1. Germline CDR1 and CDR2: SEHNR and FQNEAQ (reference sequence). The CDR3 has 15 amino acids. V trimming: 3 bases; J trimming: 1 base; junction bases outside the gene matches: 2. CDR3 residues: CASSFRQGTNEKLFF. DNA of the CDR3: TGTGCCAGCAGCTTCAGACAGGGAACTAATGAAAAACTGTTTTTT.